What follows are 9 T cell receptor beta chains derived from one specimen sequenced in a study of blood T cell repertoires in COVID-19. The protocol was immunoSEQ multiplex PCR, while the TCRdb copy is restricted to in-frame clones and leaves out a portion. The sample lists about 380,000 clones, around 90% occurring once. The sequenced sample was peripheral blood. The receptors were sampled from a man aged 35 to 55 with acute or convalescent COVID-19.

The genes are TRBV9 and TRBJ1-6, with D possibly matching TRBD1 (6 bases). Germline lookup yields CDR1 SGDLS and CDR2 YYNGEE. The CDR3 is 15 amino acids. V lost 4 bases and J 4 bases, leaving 12 bases between the germline ends. CDR3 DNA: TGTGCCAGCAGCCCCCGGACAGATTATAATTCACCCCTCCACTTT. It yields the protein CASSPRTDYNSPLHF.

The gene calls are TRBV2 and TRBJ1-2; possibly TRBD1 for D (5 bases). The CDR3 spans 13 residues. The V gene's germline CDR1 is SNHLY and CDR2 FYNNEI. Trimming stripped 5 bases from V and 4 bases from J, with 11 bases between. This CDR3 is CASSQMTVYGYTF. The DNA for the CDR3 is TGTGCCAGCAGTCAAATGACAGTCTATGGCTACACCTTC.

The V gene is TRBV28, the J gene TRBJ1-5, with D possibly matching TRBD1 (5 bases). V was clipped by 8 bases and J by 6 bases, with 20 bases between them. Germline CDR1 and CDR2: MDHEN and SYDVKM. The CDR3 totals 15 residues. CDR3 nucleotide sequence: TGTGCCAGCTGCACGGGGGGGGGAATAATTCAGCCCCAGCATTTT. It specifies CASCTGGGIIQPQHF.

The genes are TRBV4-2 and TRBJ2-3, with a possible D match to TRBD1 (5 bases). The germline V gene encodes CDR1 LGHNA and CDR2 YNFKEQ. V was pared by 0 bases and J by 4 bases, with 8 bases between. The CDR3 has 14 amino acids. CDR3 nucleotides: TGTGCCAGCAGCCAAGACAGGGCAGCAGATACGCAGTATTTT. It translates to CASSQDRAADTQYF.

V and J are TRBV5-1 and TRBJ2-3; D ambiguous. V was trimmed by 2 bases and J by 2 bases, leaving 9 bases between them. Per the germline V gene, CDR1 is SGHRS and CDR2 is YFSETQ. The CDR3 is 14 residues long. CDR3 region: CASSFLLDTDTQYF. The CDR3 region has the DNA TGCGCCAGCAGCTTTTTGCTAGACACAGATACGCAGTATTTT. Variable domain in full (rest from reference TRBV5-1 and TRBJ2-3): KAGVTQTPRYLIKTRGQQVTLSCSPISGHRSVSWYQQTPGQGLQFLFEYFSETQRNKGNFPGRFSGRQFSNSRSEMNVSTLELGDSALYLCASSFLLDTDTQYFGPGTRLTVL.

This chain links TRBV27 with TRBJ1-1; D remains ambiguous. The CDR3 totals 16 residues. V shed 3 bases and J shed 1 base, with 15 bases lying between them. Germline-derived CDR1 and CDR2 are MNHEY and SMNVEV (reference sequence). The CDR3 is CASSFGVPRWNTEAFF. The CDR3 bases are TGTGCCAGCAGTTTCGGCGTCCCCAGGTGGAACACTGAAGCTTTCTTT.

This chain links TRBV2 with TRBJ2-5; a weak D match, TRBD1 (6 bases). Trimming shortened V by 8 bases and J by 5 bases, and 9 bases separated the two germline ends. The germline V gene encodes CDR1 SNHLY and CDR2 FYNNEI. This CDR3 spans 11 amino acids. CDR3 nucleotides: TGTGCCAGCGGAACAGGGGAGACCCAGTACTTC. Its translation: CASGTGETQYF.

CDR3 nucleotides: TGTGCCAGCAGCACGGGACTAGGGCCCTCCTACAATGAGCAGTTCTTC. Residues: CASSTGLGPSYNEQFF. The chain joins TRBV6-2 or TRBV6-3 to TRBJ2-1, with 8 bases matching TRBD2. The J segment lost 0 bases and the V segment lost 6 bases, leaving 7 bases of the junction unmatched. Germline loops: CDR1 MNHEY, CDR2 SVGEGT. This CDR3 has 16 amino acids.

This clone came up a few times. The chain recombines TRBV9 with TRBJ2-2; D is perhaps TRBD1 (6 bases). The germline gives CDR1 SGDLS, CDR2 YYNGEE. The V and J ends lost 6 bases and 0 bases respectively, with 15 bases between them. The CDR3 sequence is 16 residues long. Here the CDR3 DNA reads TGTGCCAGCACAACTCCAGGGGTGGCGAACACCGGGGAGCTGTTTTTT. This translates into CASTTPGVANTGELFF.